Shown below are 20 T cell receptor beta chains from a single sample sequenced in a study of shared clonotypes between healthy human individuals. It was CD45RO-negative cells, positively selected for CCR7, that made up naive CD8 cells, with terminally differentiated effector memory CD45RA+ cells excluded. Profiled with immunoSEQ multiplex PCR; TCRdb holds only in-frame clones, not every one. The sample comprises approximately 2,200,000 clones, 90% to 95% of which are singletons, and more than 1.5% rests with the top ten. Sequencing was carried out using naive CD8+ T cells from PBMCs. These TCRs come from a man between 18 and 35 years old in good health. Some clones in this sample may be carry-over from other donors' samples.

This clone was seen only a few times. This chain joins TRBV9 and TRBJ2-7; 11 bases line up with TRBD2. Trimming took 4 bases from V and 10 from J; bases not matched to a gene: 10. The CDR3 length is 14 residues. Looked up from germline, CDR1 is SGDLS and CDR2 is YYNGEE. This CDR3 reads CASSPGTSGSVQYF. CDR3 sequence (DNA): TGTGCCAGCAGCCCTGGGACTAGCGGATCGGTTCAGTACTTC.

This sequence joins TRBV4-1 and TRBJ1-1; D gene unclear. The CDR3 sequence is 17 residues long. The germline V gene encodes CDR1 MGHRA and CDR2 YSYEKL. Trimming left V 4 bases short and J 1 base short, with 19 bases between. CDR3 sequence: CASSLFKASSTNTEAFF. Here the CDR3 DNA reads TGCGCCAGCAGCCTTTTCAAGGCATCCAGCACGAACACTGAAGCTTTCTTT.

In this sample, this clone turned up once. The V gene is TRBV4-1, the J gene TRBJ2-1; perhaps D is TRBD1 or TRBD2 (5 bases each). The germline V gene encodes CDR1 MGHRA and CDR2 YSYEKL. The CDR3 length is 13 residues. V dropped 4 bases and J dropped 8 bases, with 12 bases sitting between them. The CDR3 here is CASSPGPGYEQFF. Here the CDR3 DNA reads TGCGCCAGCAGCCCGGGGCCGGGCTATGAGCAGTTCTTC.

The V call is TRBV11-3, the J call TRBJ2-1; no firm D call. V was clipped by 5 bases and J by 7 bases, with 12 bases between them. This CDR3 is built from 13 residues. Per the germline V gene, CDR1 is SGHNT and CDR2 is YENEEA. The CDR3 loop is CASSQFRNNEQFF. The DNA of the CDR3 is TGTGCCAGCAGCCAGTTCCGCAATAATGAGCAGTTCTTC.

The rearrangement joins TRBV6-1 to TRBJ1-1; D ambiguous. The CDR3 has 16 residues. V lost 4 bases, J lost 0 bases, and 15 bases lay in between. CDR1 is MNHNS, CDR2 SASEGT, per germline. DNA for the CDR3: TGTGCCAGCAGTGTGGCGGGCAGGACCATGAACACTGAAGCTTTCTTT. Its protein is CASSVAGRTMNTEAFF.

The V call is TRBV2, the J call TRBJ2-4; tentative D call: TRBD2 (5 bases). Trimming pared 6 bases from V and 2 bases from J, leaving 17 bases between. Germline V gene sequence: CDR1 SNHLY, CDR2 FYNNEI. The CDR3 length is 16 residues. CDR3 amino acids: CASRKDSLKPKNIQYF. CDR3 bases: TGTGCCAGCAGAAAGGACTCCCTGAAACCCAAAAACATTCAGTACTTC.

The rearrangement joins TRBV28 to TRBJ2-5; TRBD1 aligns across 7 bases. Near its end, the DNA agrees better with TRBJ2-7, so the J call may be wrong. Germline V gene lookup returns CDR1 MDHEN and CDR2 SYDVKM. There are 14 residues in the CDR3. The DNA for the CDR3 is TGTGCCAGCAGTCCCACAGGGGAAGGCGACGAGCAGTACTTC. Translated: CASSPTGEGDEQYF.

The chain employs TRBV6-1 and TRBJ2-1; D gene unclear. Trimming left V 6 bases short and J 5 bases short, with 14 bases between. CDR3 length: 14 amino acids. In germline, CDR1 is MNHNS, CDR2 SASEGT. The CDR3 DNA reads TGTGCCAGCAGGGTGCGAGAACTCGACAATGAGCAGTTCTTC. It specifies CASRVRELDNEQFF.

The chain is built from TRBV11-2 and TRBJ2-3; maybe TRBD2 (6 bases). V lost 4 bases, J lost 4 bases, and 18 bases lay in between. CDR1 and CDR2 (germline): SGHAT, FQNNGV. The CDR3 has 16 residues. The CDR3 spells CASSWRSSARPDTQYF. DNA for the CDR3: TGTGCCAGCAGCTGGAGATCTAGCGCCCGCCCAGATACGCAGTATTTT.

V is TRBV9 and J is TRBJ2-5; D is perhaps TRBD1 or TRBD2 (5 bases each). CDR1 is SGDLS, CDR2 YYNGEE, per germline. Trimming removed 4 bases from V and 5 bases from J, with 12 bases in between. The CDR3 length is 13 residues. The CDR3 sequence: CASSPGTEETQYF. CDR3 nucleotide sequence: TGTGCCAGCAGCCCGGGGACGGAGGAGACCCAGTACTTC.

The rearrangement uses TRBV28 and TRBJ2-5, with a weak D call TRBD2 (7 bases). The CDR3 sequence is 15 residues long. V lost 2 bases, J lost 5 bases, and 15 bases lay in between. CDR1 is MDHEN, CDR2 SYDVKM, per germline. The CDR3 spells CASSLRLEGGETQYF. CDR3 nucleotide sequence: TGTGCCAGCAGTTTACGACTCGAGGGGGGGGAGACCCAGTACTTC.

The chain combines TRBV6-1 with TRBJ2-5; D might be TRBD2 (6 bases). The length of the CDR3 is 15 residues. CDR1 MNHNS and CDR2 SASEGT come from the germline V gene. The V end lost 3 bases, the J end lost 5 bases, and 16 bases lay between the germline ends. The CDR3 protein is CASSDFYRSGETQYF. The CDR3, as DNA: TGTGCCAGCAGTGATTTTTACCGGAGCGGGGAGACCCAGTACTTC.

The chain links TRBV7-2 to TRBJ2-2; D uncertain. The CDR3 consists of 16 residues. The germline V gene encodes CDR1 SGHTA and CDR2 FQGNSA. Trimming pared 4 bases from V and 0 bases from J, leaving 12 bases between. The CDR3 is CASSWFVVANTGELFF. CDR3 nucleotides: TGTGCCAGCAGCTGGTTTGTTGTCGCGAACACCGGGGAGCTGTTTTTT. Combining the CDR3 with reference TRBV7-2 and TRBJ2-2 gives the whole variable domain GAGVSQSPSNKVTEKGKDVELRCDPISGHTALYWYRQSLGQGLEFLIYFQGNSAPDKSGLPSDRFSAERTGGSVSTLTIQRTQQEDSAVYLCASSWFVVANTGELFFGEGSRLTVL.

This clone has more than one count but fewer than ten. The same CDR3 also results from other DNA sequences found in this sample. This chain connects TRBV28 to TRBJ2-2; D is unresolved. V was cut by 3 bases and J by 7 bases, with 3 bases left in between. The CDR3 covers 11 residues. Germline-derived CDR1 and CDR2 are MDHEN and SYDVKM. DNA for the CDR3: TGTGCCAGCAGTTTCTTCGGGGAGCTGTTTTTT. As protein: CASSFFGELFF.

The chain has TRBV5-5 and TRBJ1-1; 7 positions agree with TRBD1. The CDR3 covers 16 residues. The V gene's germline CDR1 is SGHKS and CDR2 YYEKEE (reference sequence). Trimming cost V 4 bases and J 5 bases; bases outside gene matches: 14. The CDR3 here is CASSPGTEGWGTEAFF. In DNA form, the CDR3 reads TGTGCCAGCAGCCCCGGGACAGAAGGCTGGGGGACTGAAGCTTTCTTT.

A remark on this clone: This same CDR3 is encoded by further DNA sequences in the sample. The CDR3 DNA reads as TGCGCCAGCAGCCAAGATCGGTCCGAGACCCAGTACTTC. It codes for CASSQDRSETQYF. The chain carries TRBV4-3 and TRBJ2-5; D is ambiguous. The V and J ends lost 0 bases and 5 bases respectively, with 7 bases between them. CDR1 is LGHNA, CDR2 YSLEER, per germline. The CDR3 runs 13 residues.

The V and J genes are TRBV29-1 and TRBJ2-1; D may be TRBD1 (6 bases). CDR1 is SQVTM, CDR2 ANQGSEA, per germline. The CDR3 runs 13 residues. Trimming shortened V by 5 bases and J by 2 bases, and 10 bases separated the two germline ends. CDR3 DNA sequence: TGCAGCGTTTCGGGACAAACCTACAATGAGCAGTTCTTC. Its protein is CSVSGQTYNEQFF.

The chain employs TRBV19 and TRBJ2-7; 11 bases match TRBD2. Trimming removed 10 bases from V and 1 base from J; junction bases left unmatched: 6. This CDR3 has 14 residues. Germline V gene sequence: CDR1 LNHDA, CDR2 SQIVND (reference sequence). The CDR3 protein is CATQGLAGSYEQYF. The CDR3 region has the DNA TGTGCCACCCAAGGACTAGCGGGTTCCTACGAGCAGTACTTC.

The V gene is TRBV28, the J gene TRBJ2-1, with 9 bases lining up with TRBD2. Trimming removed 6 bases from V and 7 bases from J; junction bases left unmatched: 16. Germline V gives CDR1 MDHEN, CDR2 SYDVKM. This CDR3 has 17 amino acids. The CDR3 sequence is CASRLYLTSGPRNEQFF. CDR3 coding DNA: TGTGCCAGCAGGCTATACCTCACTAGCGGGCCACGGAATGAGCAGTTCTTC.

The V and J genes are TRBV29-1 and TRBJ1-2; 7 bases match TRBD1. CDR3 length equals 15 residues. V lost 0 bases, J lost 4 bases, and 8 bases stayed unmatched. Germline CDR1 SQVTM, CDR2 ANQGSEA. CDR3 DNA: TGCAGCGTTGAAGATCCGAGGGGGCTCGGCTATGGCTACACCTTC. Protein: CSVEDPRGLGYGYTF.